The 17 T cell receptor beta chains below were found in one sample sequenced in a study of cytotoxic CD8 clonotypes in ibrutinib-treated CLL. Assay used: immunoSEQ multiplex PCR; TCRdb lists only in-frame clones, some missing. Of roughly 56,000 clones listed, 71% are singletons. This sample comprised PBMCs, obtained after 12 months of ibrutinib treatment. The receptors were sampled from a human donor with chronic lymphocytic leukemia.

The gene calls are TRBV7-9 and TRBJ2-3; the D gene could be TRBD1 or TRBD2 (6 bases each). The germline V gene has CDR1 SEHNR and CDR2 FQNEAQ (reference sequence). CDR3 size: 16 residues. V lost 5 bases and J lost 6, with 21 bases in between. The CDR3 sequence is CASSPGTRRGDDTQYF. CDR3 sequence (DNA): TGTGCCAGCAGCCCCGGGACTCGCAGGGGCGACGATACGCAGTATTTT.

The gene calls are TRBV27 and TRBJ2-5; 8 positions agree with TRBD1. CDR1 MNHEY and CDR2 SMNVEV come from the germline V gene (reference sequence). The CDR3 extends over 14 amino acids. The V gene end was trimmed by 6 bases and the J gene end by 3 bases; junction bases not matched to a gene: 6. CDR3 DNA sequence: TGTGCCAGCAGCAATCAGGGGGCCAAAGAGACCCAGTACTTC. Translation gives CASSNQGAKETQYF.

The V gene is TRBV7-2, the J gene TRBJ2-4; D is unresolved. Germline assignment: CDR1 SGHTA and CDR2 FQGNSA. V dropped 7 bases and J dropped 1 base, with 14 bases sitting between them. The CDR3 totals 15 residues. Here the CDR3 DNA reads TGTGCCAGCACCCCCGGAACGAGGGCCAAAAACATTCAGTACTTC. Protein product: CASTPGTRAKNIQYF.

V usage is TRBV9 and J usage is TRBJ2-2, with D maybe TRBD1 (6 bases). Germline V lookup: CDR1 SGDLS, CDR2 YYNGEE. Trimming took off 5 bases at V and 1 base at J, with 12 bases between the two ends. CDR3 length: 15 residues. The CDR3 sequence: CASRETGQNTGELFF. CDR3 bases: TGTGCCAGCAGAGAAACGGGACAGAACACCGGGGAGCTGTTTTTT.

This clone was counted a few times. The V call is TRBV30, the J call TRBJ2-7; weak D call: TRBD1 (5 bases). The germline gives CDR1 GTSNPN, CDR2 SVGIG (reference sequence). V was clipped by 2 bases and J by 7 bases, with 15 bases between them. The CDR3 spans 13 residues. In DNA form, the CDR3 reads TGTGCCTGGAGTAGACTTAGGGGTGGTGAGCAGTACTTC. It is translated as CAWSRLRGGEQYF.

J is TRBJ1-1 and V is TRBV28, with D unclear. The ends were cut back, 5 bases at V and 2 bases at J, with 15 bases in the middle. The germline V gene has CDR1 MDHEN and CDR2 SYDVKM. The CDR3 extends over 15 amino acids. The CDR3 DNA reads as TGTGCCAGCAGTCCTCCTATGGGCAGCAACACTGAAGCTTTCTTT. Translation gives CASSPPMGSNTEAFF.

The chain joins TRBV5-8 to TRBJ2-3, with D unclear. Looked up from germline, CDR1 is SGHTS and CDR2 is YDEGEE. This CDR3 is 13 amino acids long. Trimming shortened V by 1 base and J by 5 bases, and 8 bases separated the two germline ends. CDR3 in DNA: TGTGCCAGCAGCTTGTTTTCGAAAGATACGCAGTATTTT. Amino acids: CASSLFSKDTQYF.

This sequence joins TRBV5-4 and TRBJ1-4; D is unclear. Germline V gene data show CDR1 as SGHNT and CDR2 as YYREEE (reference sequence). The length of the CDR3 is 12 residues. Trimming left V 3 bases short and J 5 bases short, with 5 bases between. The CDR3 coding sequence is TGTGCCAGCAGCTCCCCCAATGAAAAACTGTTTTTT. As protein: CASSSPNEKLFF.

The chain couples TRBV18 to TRBJ1-1; no clear D gene. The CDR3 consists of 14 residues. V was cut by 0 bases and J by 5 bases, with 10 bases left in between. Germline CDR1 KGHSH, CDR2 LQKENI. The CDR3 protein is CASSPPSIGTEAFF. The CDR3 nucleotides read TGTGCCAGCTCACCACCCTCTATTGGGACTGAAGCTTTCTTT.

The chain has TRBV25-1 and TRBJ1-1; tentative D call: TRBD1 (5 bases). Germline-derived CDR1 and CDR2 are MGHDK and SYGVNS. The CDR3 has 16 residues. Trimming removed 1 base from V and 4 bases from J, with 16 bases in between. DNA for the CDR3: TGTGCCAGCAGTGAATCGACAGACCCCCGGGGCACTGAAGCTTTCTTT. Translated: CASSESTDPRGTEAFF.

This clone occurred once. The chain's CDR3 is CASSMTSGRTDTQYF. The DNA for the CDR3 is TGTGCCAGCAGCATGACTAGCGGGAGGACAGATACGCAGTATTTT. This rearrangement joins TRBV5-4 to TRBJ2-3; 13 nucleotides agree with TRBD2. Germline V gives CDR1 SGHNT, CDR2 YYREEE (reference sequence). V dropped 4 bases and J dropped 3; count of bases not matched to a gene: 2. This CDR3 comprises 15 residues.

This clone was seen a few times. The V gene is TRBV18, the J gene TRBJ1-2; TRBD1 is a possible D gene (6 bases). The CDR3 loop spans 15 amino acids. V lost 5 bases to trimming and J lost 7 bases, with 20 bases between them. CDR1 KGHSH and CDR2 LQKENI come from the germline V gene. The CDR3, as DNA: TGTGCCAGCTCAACGGATTACCTAGGGGGGAGTGGCTACACCTTC. Translated: CASSTDYLGGSGYTF.

The CDR3 here is CASSEGWWTSGRRGNIQYF. Here the CDR3 DNA reads TGTGCCAGCAGTGAAGGATGGTGGACTAGCGGGAGGCGAGGTAACATTCAGTACTTC. V is TRBV6-1 and J is TRBJ2-4; 14 bases are shared with TRBD2. V lost 1 base, J lost 7 bases, and 12 bases stayed unmatched. CDR1 and CDR2 (germline): MNHNS, SASEGT. The length of the CDR3 is 19 residues.

In this sample, this clone turned up once. The chain combines TRBV2 with TRBJ2-2, with D unclear. V was trimmed by 3 bases and J by 3 bases, leaving 8 bases between them. This CDR3 comprises 14 residues. From germline, CDR1 is SNHLY and CDR2 FYNNEI. CDR3 DNA sequence: TGTGCCAGCAGTGACAGCCTTTACACCGGGGAGCTGTTTTTT. Its protein is CASSDSLYTGELFF.

The chain carries TRBV20-1 and TRBJ2-5, with D uncertain. CDR3 length equals 10 residues. CDR1 DFQATT and CDR2 SNEGSKA come from the germline V gene (reference sequence). The V end lost 2 bases, the J end lost 5 bases, and 3 bases lay between the germline ends. CDR3 residues: CSARRETQYF. The CDR3 DNA sequence: TGCAGTGCTAGACGTGAGACCCAGTACTTC.

CDR3: CAWRAEGGVNTEAFF. Here the CDR3 DNA reads TGTGCCTGGAGGGCAGAGGGGGGGGTGAACACTGAAGCTTTCTTT. The chain links TRBV30 to TRBJ1-1, with D possibly being TRBD1 (6 bases). Germline values: CDR1 GTSNPN, CDR2 SVGIG (reference sequence). V was shortened by 3 bases and J by 0 bases, with 14 bases between the two germline ends. The CDR3 is 15 amino acids.

The V call is TRBV7-2, the J call TRBJ2-1; D gene ambiguous. The ends were cut back, 1 base at V and 9 bases at J, with 7 bases in the middle. The CDR3 loop spans 12 amino acids. From germline, CDR1 is SGHTA and CDR2 FQGNSA. CDR3 nucleotide sequence: TGTGCCAGCAGCTTAGATTTGGGTGAGCAGTTCTTC. Translated: CASSLDLGEQFF.